Shown below are 21 T cell receptor beta chains from a single sample sequenced in a study of memory CD4+ T cells and cytomegalovirus serostatus. Generated by immunoSEQ multiplex PCR, the TCRdb table keeps only in-frame clones and is missing some. This sample has about 40,000 clones, with more than 60% found just once. The sort gate was single viable CD3+CD4+CD8-CD45RO+ cells for memory CD4+ T cells. The material sequenced was memory CD4+ T cells from blood. Source of these receptors: an adult in good health and CMV-seronegative.

There are a few counts of this clone. V gene TRBV6-1 combines with J gene TRBJ2-5; weak D call: TRBD1 (8 bases). V was pared by 4 bases and J by 5 bases, with 20 bases between. Germline V CDR1 and CDR2: MNHNS, SASEGT. This CDR3 contains 16 residues. CDR3 sequence (DNA): TGTGCCAGCAGTGTACAGACAGGGGACGGGAGGGAGACCCAGTACTTC. Its translation is CASSVQTGDGRETQYF.

V and J are TRBV18 and TRBJ1-5; 10 nucleotides line up with TRBD1. CDR1 and CDR2 from the germline V gene are KGHSH and LQKENI. The V and J ends lost 5 bases and 5 bases, in that order; junction bases with no gene match: 3. This CDR3 contains 14 residues. The CDR3 region has the DNA TGTGCCAGCTCAAGACAGGGGGCCGATCAGCCCCAGCATTTT. Amino acid sequence: CASSRQGADQPQHF. The complete variable domain, with remaining parts taken from reference TRBV18 and TRBJ1-5, reads NAGVMQNPRHLVRRRGQEARLRCSPMKGHSHVYWYRQLPEEGLKFMVYLQKENIIDESGMPKERFSAEFPKEGPSILRIQQVVRGDSAAYFCASSRQGADQPQHFGDGTRLSIL.

This chain connects TRBV6-5 to TRBJ2-3; D might be TRBD1 (5 bases). Germline CDR1 is MNHEY and CDR2 is SVGAGI. V lost 6 bases, J lost 4 bases, and 14 bases lay in between. The CDR3 is 14 residues long. The CDR3 coding sequence is TGTGCCAGCAGAAGGGGTTTTGTAGCAGATACGCAGTATTTT. Protein: CASRRGFVADTQYF.

The chain carries TRBV6-1 and TRBJ1-5; 9 nucleotides match TRBD1. Germline lookup yields CDR1 MNHNS and CDR2 SASEGT. Losses at the gene ends were 0 bases for V and 15 bases for J; bases not matched to a gene: 6. The CDR3 sequence is 13 residues long. CDR3 in amino acids: CASSEAAGTGWHF. CDR3 sequence (DNA): TGTGCCAGCAGTGAAGCGGCCGGGACAGGGTGGCATTTT.

The chain recombines TRBV5-1 with TRBJ2-1; perhaps D is TRBD1 or TRBD2 (5 bases each). Germline V gives CDR1 SGHRS, CDR2 YFSETQ. The CDR3 spans 15 residues. Between the trimmed V and J ends, which lost 0 bases and 6 bases, there was a span of 13 bases. The CDR3: CASSLDGTPLNEQFF. CDR3 nucleotide sequence: TGCGCCAGCAGCTTGGACGGGACCCCACTCAATGAGCAGTTCTTC. The entire variable domain, with the rest obtained from reference TRBV5-1 and TRBJ2-1, is as follows: KAGVTQTPRYLIKTRGQQVTLSCSPISGHRSVSWYQQTPGQGLQFLFEYFSETQRNKGNFPGRFSGRQFSNSRSEMNVSTLELGDSALYLCASSLDGTPLNEQFFGPGTRLTVL.

The chain has TRBV6-5 and TRBJ1-1, with D perhaps TRBD1 (6 bases). This CDR3 spans 12 amino acids. Germline lookup yields CDR1 MNHEY and CDR2 SVGAGI. Between the trimmed V and J ends, which lost 2 bases and 9 bases, there was a span of 10 bases. CDR3 DNA: TGTGCCAGCAGTTACGCTGGGACACAAGCTTTCTTT. This gives the protein CASSYAGTQAFF.

This chain links TRBV6-1 with TRBJ1-1; no definite D call. Trimming left V 4 bases short and J 6 bases short, with 15 bases between. The germline CDR1 and CDR2 sequences are MNHNS and SASEGT. CDR3 length equals 14 residues. CDR3 region: CASSAAAGTAEAFF. The DNA of the CDR3 is TGTGCCAGCAGTGCGGCGGCGGGAACGGCTGAAGCTTTCTTT.

There are a few counts of this clone. This rearrangement joins TRBV14 to TRBJ2-7; a possible D gene is TRBD2 (6 bases). The CDR3 sequence is 17 residues long. Trimming removed 3 bases from V and 0 bases from J, with 18 bases in between. CDR1 SGHDN and CDR2 FVKESK come from the germline V gene. As DNA, the CDR3 is TGTGCCAGCAGCCAGGGCCAAGGGAGGTGGAGCTCCTACGAGCAGTACTTC. Translated, it gives CASSQGQGRWSSYEQYF.

This clone occurred a few times. DNA for the CDR3: TGTGCCAGCAGCTCATTACAGGGTGGCTCTTTGGGGGCCAACGTCCTGACTTTC. It yields the protein CASSSLQGGSLGANVLTF. The V call is TRBV5-6, the J call TRBJ2-6, with D possibly TRBD1 on 6 matching bases. Germline CDR1 and CDR2: SGHDT and YYEEEE. CDR3 length: 18 amino acids. The V end was cut by 3 bases, the J end by 4 bases, with 20 bases between.

The chain links TRBV7-3 to TRBJ2-3; D unresolved. Trimming pared 5 bases from V and 4 bases from J, leaving 16 bases between. Germline CDR1 and CDR2: SGHTA and FQGTGA. CDR3 length: 15 residues. CDR3 loop: CASSPTNFDSDTQYF. The CDR3 nucleotides are TGTGCCAGCAGCCCAACCAACTTCGACTCAGATACGCAGTATTTT.

The V call is TRBV6-1, the J call TRBJ1-6; 8 bases align to TRBD1. Germline V CDR1 and CDR2: MNHNS, SASEGT. This CDR3 is built from 14 residues. V lost 7 bases to trimming and J lost 9 bases; unmatched junction nucleotides: 8. CDR3 coding DNA: TGTGCCAGCACTACACAGGGGGTCAGTTCACCCCTCCACTTT. Translating it yields CASTTQGVSSPLHF.

The chain uses TRBV6-5 and TRBJ2-7; 10 bases agree with TRBD1. The CDR3 covers 15 residues. CDR1 MNHEY and CDR2 SVGAGI come from the germline V gene. Germline trimming cut 8 bases from V and 7 bases from J; bases unmatched to any gene: 14. In DNA form, the CDR3 reads TGTGCCAGCTCCATGGCGGGACAGGGGAGTGGGGAGCAGTACTTC. It encodes CASSMAGQGSGEQYF.

This rearrangement joins TRBV15 to TRBJ1-3; D not certain. Trimming shortened V by 3 bases and J by 0 bases, and 9 bases separated the two germline ends. Germline V lookup: CDR1 LNHNV, CDR2 YYDKDF (reference sequence). The CDR3 length is 15 residues. CDR3 DNA: TGTGCCACCAGCAGTAGACACCCCTCTGGAAACACCATATATTTT. Protein sequence: CATSSRHPSGNTIYF.

J is TRBJ1-1 and V is TRBV6-5; TRBD1 aligns across 9 bases. Per germline, CDR1 MNHEY and CDR2 SVGAGI. The CDR3 sequence is 16 residues long. Germline trimming cut 0 bases from V and 6 bases from J; bases unmatched to any gene: 8. The CDR3 bases are TGTGCCAGCAGTTACTCGAAGGGACAGGGACGACCTGAAGCTTTCTTT. As protein: CASSYSKGQGRPEAFF.

This chain uses TRBV29-1 with TRBJ1-4; 8 bases are a match to TRBD1. CDR3 length: 16 residues. V lost 3 bases to trimming and J lost 8 bases; unmatched junction nucleotides: 14. CDR1 is SQVTM, CDR2 ANQGSEA, per germline. The CDR3 loop is CSVDTGQGRVGEKLFF. The CDR3 DNA reads TGCAGCGTTGATACAGGACAGGGCCGCGTTGGCGAAAAACTGTTTTTT.

This chain connects TRBV5-1 to TRBJ1-2, with 8 nucleotides matching TRBD1. This CDR3 comprises 14 residues. Germline assignment: CDR1 SGHRS and CDR2 YFSETQ. The V gene end was trimmed by 4 bases and the J gene end by 4 bases; junction bases not matched to a gene: 6. The CDR3 region has the DNA TGCGCCAGCAGCGAAGCGACAGGGGCCTATGGCTACACCTTC. Protein: CASSEATGAYGYTF. Supplemented by reference TRBV5-1 and TRBJ1-2, the full variable domain reads KAGVTQTPRYLIKTRGQQVTLSCSPISGHRSVSWYQQTPGQGLQFLFEYFSETQRNKGNFPGRFSGRQFSNSRSEMNVSTLELGDSALYLCASSEATGAYGYTFGSGTRLTVV.

V gene TRBV6-1 combines with J gene TRBJ1-2; 8 bases line up with TRBD1. This CDR3 has 13 amino acids. Trimming took 6 bases from V and 4 from J; bases not matched to a gene: 4. Germline CDR1 and CDR2: MNHNS and SASEGT. The CDR3 DNA follows: TGTGCCAGCAGCGCTGGGACAGGCTATGGCTACACCTTC. It translates to CASSAGTGYGYTF.

The table lists this clone with a few counts. This rearrangement joins TRBV11-2 to TRBJ2-2; TRBD1 or TRBD2 may be the D gene (5 bases each). The CDR3 length is 15 residues. Trimming stripped 6 bases from V and 4 bases from J, with 15 bases between. Germline V CDR1 and CDR2: SGHAT, FQNNGV. The CDR3 protein is CASSRGPLFTGELFF. The CDR3 DNA sequence: TGTGCCAGCAGTCGGGGCCCCCTCTTCACCGGGGAGCTGTTTTTT.

Judged by abundance, this clone is medium-sized (0.01 to 0.1%). This sample also contains other DNA sequences that code for the same CDR3. Here the CDR3 DNA reads TGCGCCAGCAGCCGGGGGACCTACGAGCAGTACTTC. Its translation is CASSRGTYEQYF. The chain links TRBV5-1 to TRBJ2-7; tentative D call: TRBD2 (6 bases). Germline V CDR1 and CDR2: SGHRS, YFSETQ. Trimming left V 4 bases short and J 2 bases short, with 7 bases between. The CDR3 extends over 12 amino acids.

About this clone: Relative to the germline gene, one junction end is altered; a read error may explain this. The chain joins TRBV30 to TRBJ2-1; a weak D match, TRBD2 (6 bases). There are 11 residues in the CDR3. Germline assignment: CDR1 GTSNPN and CDR2 SVGIG (reference sequence). The CDR3 bases are TGTGCCTGGAGTGTACGCGGGACTCCTCTCTTC. Its protein product is CAWSVRGTPLF.

This clone was counted a single time. The V gene is TRBV6-7, the J gene TRBJ2-5; 7 nucleotides agree with TRBD1. TRBV6-7 is assigned to the ORF class and has an uncertain function. This CDR3 has 20 residues. Trimming cost V 2 bases and J 4 bases; bases outside gene matches: 22. The CDR3 loop reads CASSYGDRVVSPRAGETQYF. The CDR3 DNA follows: TGTGCCAGCAGTTACGGAGACAGGGTGGTCTCGCCTAGGGCGGGAGAGACCCAGTACTTC.